These T cell receptor beta chains were read from a single sample in a study of T cell responses to AZD1222 COVID-19 vaccine. TCRdb's table, derived via immunoSEQ multiplex PCR, lists solely in-frame clones and lacks some. The repertoire consists of approximately 150,000 clones, with about 90% occurring once and the leading ten covering about 4.1%. The input for sequencing was peripheral blood, taken 28 days after the second AZD1222 dose. The receptor source for this set is an adult who received the AZD1222 COVID-19 vaccine. Both conserved end residues are part of each CDR3. The D gene is left open where the match is weak. The size field is filled for only some rows; it gives once, few, many or a size class.

J gene: TRBJ2-3
D gene: NA
V gene: TRBV28
clone size: NA
CDR3 protein: CAWGTGPTDTQYF
CDR3 DNA: TGTGCCTGGGGTACAGGACCTACAGATACGCAGTATTTT

J gene: TRBJ1-2
D gene: NA
V gene: TRBV11-2
clone size: NA
CDR3 protein: CASTPGRGSTFNYGYTF
CDR3 DNA: TGTGCCAGCACCCCCGGTCGGGGGTCCACCTTTAACTATGGCTACACCTTC

J gene: TRBJ1-1
D gene: NA
V gene: TRBV7-2
clone size: NA
CDR3 protein: CASSTPQGLGTEAFF
CDR3 DNA: TGTGCCAGCAGCACGCCGCAGGGGTTGGGCACTGAAGCTTTCTTT

J gene: TRBJ2-7
D gene: TRBD2
V gene: TRBV4-2
clone size: NA
CDR3 protein: CASSQGWLGTPGGYEQYF
CDR3 DNA: TGTGCCAGCAGCCAAGGGTGGTTGGGGACTCCGGGAGGATACGAGCAGTACTTC

J gene: TRBJ2-3
D gene: TRBD1
V gene: TRBV7-2
clone size: NA
CDR3 protein: CASSSQTGGPTYTQYF
CDR3 DNA: TGTGCCAGCAGCTCCCAGACAGGGGGCCCGACGTATACGCAGTATTTT

J gene: TRBJ2-1
D gene: NA
V gene: TRBV18
clone size: once
CDR3 protein: CASSPPGNEQFF
CDR3 DNA: TGTGCCAGCTCACCACCTGGCAATGAGCAGTTCTTC

J gene: TRBJ2-3
D gene: TRBD2
V gene: TRBV4-3
clone size: NA
CDR3 protein: CASSQGPPSGSGSTDTQYF
CDR3 DNA: TGCGCCAGCAGCCAAGGACCTCCCTCTGGTAGCGGGAGCACAGATACGCAGTATTTT

J gene: TRBJ2-3
D gene: TRBD2
V gene: TRBV15
clone size: NA
CDR3 protein: CATSWLAGHTDTQYF
CDR3 DNA: TGTGCCACCAGCTGGCTAGCGGGGCACACAGATACGCAGTATTTT

J gene: TRBJ2-4
D gene: NA
V gene: TRBV6-2/TRBV6-3
clone size: once
CDR3 protein: CASSYGSGTGGNIQYF
CDR3 DNA: TGTGCCAGCAGTTACGGATCCGGAACTGGGGGAAACATTCAGTACTTC

J gene: TRBJ2-3
D gene: TRBD2
V gene: TRBV11-3
clone size: NA
CDR3 protein: CASSLVAGGTDTQYF
CDR3 DNA: TGTGCCAGCAGCTTAGTTGCGGGGGGCACAGATACGCAGTATTTT

J gene: TRBJ1-6
D gene: NA
V gene: TRBV4-2
clone size: NA
CDR3 protein: CASSQEVRGLGRGDNSPLHF
CDR3 DNA: TGTGCCAGCAGCCAAGAGGTACGGGGACTAGGACGAGGGGATAATTCACCCCTCCACTTT

J gene: TRBJ1-4
D gene: TRBD1
V gene: TRBV7-9
clone size: NA
CDR3 protein: CASSGKTGANEKLFF
CDR3 DNA: TGTGCCAGCAGCGGGAAGACAGGGGCTAATGAAAAACTGTTTTTT

J gene: TRBJ1-3
D gene: NA
V gene: TRBV7-9
clone size: NA
CDR3 protein: CASSSETTEGNTIYF
CDR3 DNA: TGTGCCAGCAGCTCGGAAACAACGGAGGGAAACACCATATATTTT

J gene: TRBJ2-7
D gene: NA
V gene: TRBV28
clone size: NA
CDR3 protein: CASSRLFYTSYEQYF
CDR3 DNA: TGTGCCAGCAGTCGTCTATTCTATACGTCCTACGAGCAGTACTTC

J gene: TRBJ2-1
D gene: TRBD2
V gene: TRBV7-3
clone size: NA
CDR3 protein: CASSPGAASGDNEQFF
CDR3 DNA: TGTGCCAGCAGCCCCGGGGCGGCTAGCGGGGACAATGAGCAGTTCTTC

J gene: TRBJ1-5
D gene: NA
V gene: TRBV19
clone size: NA
CDR3 protein: CASSNRDPNQPQHF
CDR3 DNA: TGTGCCAGTAGCAACCGGGACCCAAATCAGCCCCAGCATTTT

J gene: TRBJ2-1
D gene: NA
V gene: TRBV11-1
clone size: NA
CDR3 protein: CASSLVYHEQFF
CDR3 DNA: TGTGCCAGCAGCTTAGTTTACCATGAGCAGTTCTTC

J gene: TRBJ2-2
D gene: TRBD2
V gene: TRBV9
clone size: NA
CDR3 protein: CASSVSGTSGRASNTGELFF
CDR3 DNA: TGTGCCAGCAGCGTATCCGGGACTAGCGGGAGGGCCTCGAACACCGGGGAGCTGTTTTTT

J gene: TRBJ2-2
D gene: NA
V gene: TRBV5-4
clone size: NA
CDR3 protein: CASSFEGFRANTGELFF
CDR3 DNA: TGTGCCAGCAGCTTCGAAGGTTTTAGAGCAAACACCGGGGAGCTGTTTTTT

J gene: TRBJ2-7
D gene: NA
V gene: TRBV18
clone size: NA
CDR3 protein: CASSPTGTEQYF
CDR3 DNA: TGTGCCAGCTCACCTACAGGTACCGAGCAGTACTTC

J gene: TRBJ2-1
D gene: NA
V gene: TRBV5-4
clone size: NA
CDR3 protein: CASSFRGHNEQFF
CDR3 DNA: TGTGCCAGCAGCTTTCGGGGACACAATGAGCAGTTCTTC

J gene: TRBJ1-5
D gene: NA
V gene: TRBV28
clone size: NA
CDR3 protein: CASSFLGQPQHF
CDR3 DNA: TGTGCCAGCAGTTTCCTCGGTCAGCCCCAGCATTTT

J gene: TRBJ2-3
D gene: NA
V gene: TRBV2
clone size: NA
CDR3 protein: CASSITDTQYF
CDR3 DNA: TGTGCCAGCAGCATCACAGATACGCAGTATTTT

J gene: TRBJ1-6
D gene: NA
V gene: TRBV5-1
clone size: NA
CDR3 protein: CASSLAGLLTPNSPLHF
CDR3 DNA: TGCGCCAGCAGCTTGGCGGGGTTACTAACCCCGAATTCACCCCTCCACTTT

J gene: TRBJ1-1
D gene: NA
V gene: TRBV29-1
clone size: NA
CDR3 protein: CSVEGGRSVMNTEAFF
CDR3 DNA: TGCAGCGTTGAGGGGGGGCGTTCTGTCATGAACACTGAAGCTTTCTTT

J gene: TRBJ1-5
D gene: TRBD1
V gene: TRBV18
clone size: NA
CDR3 protein: CASSPDRGSPYSNQPQHF
CDR3 DNA: TGTGCCAGCTCACCAGACAGGGGTAGCCCTTATAGCAATCAGCCCCAGCATTTT

J gene: TRBJ2-1
D gene: TRBD2
V gene: TRBV9
clone size: NA
CDR3 protein: CASSVSGRAYNEQFF
CDR3 DNA: TGTGCCAGCAGCGTATCCGGGAGGGCCTACAATGAGCAGTTCTTC

J gene: TRBJ2-3
D gene: NA
V gene: TRBV6-5
clone size: NA
CDR3 protein: CASTFSWSSPDTQYF
CDR3 DNA: TGTGCCAGCACCTTTTCCTGGTCTTCTCCGGATACGCAGTATTTT

J gene: TRBJ2-1
D gene: TRBD1
V gene: TRBV6-2/TRBV6-3
clone size: NA
CDR3 protein: CASSYSGTGGYEQFF
CDR3 DNA: TGTGCCAGCAGTTACAGCGGGACAGGGGGCTATGAGCAGTTCTTC

J gene: TRBJ1-1
D gene: NA
V gene: TRBV5-5
clone size: NA
CDR3 protein: CASIPDGTEAFF
CDR3 DNA: TGTGCCAGCATCCCGGACGGCACTGAAGCTTTCTTT

J gene: TRBJ2-3
D gene: NA
V gene: TRBV9
clone size: NA
CDR3 protein: CASSVEADTQYF
CDR3 DNA: TGTGCCAGCAGCGTAGAAGCAGATACGCAGTATTTT

J gene: TRBJ2-1
D gene: TRBD2
V gene: TRBV2
clone size: NA
CDR3 protein: CATRTGLAQYNEQFF
CDR3 DNA: TGTGCCACCCGTACGGGACTAGCGCAATACAATGAGCAGTTCTTC

J gene: TRBJ2-1
D gene: NA
V gene: TRBV7-9
clone size: NA
CDR3 protein: CASSPTGFYAYNEQFF
CDR3 DNA: TGTGCCAGCAGCCCCACGGGTTTCTATGCTTACAATGAGCAGTTCTTC

J gene: TRBJ1-4
D gene: NA
V gene: TRBV7-9
clone size: NA
CDR3 protein: CASSTRGQSEKLFF
CDR3 DNA: TGTGCCAGCAGCACCCGCGGTCAGAGCGAAAAACTGTTTTTT

J gene: TRBJ1-2
D gene: TRBD1
V gene: TRBV4-1
clone size: NA
CDR3 protein: CASSQVDRDNYGYTF
CDR3 DNA: TGCGCCAGCAGCCAAGTTGACAGGGATAACTATGGCTACACCTTC

J gene: TRBJ1-3
D gene: NA
V gene: TRBV7-2
clone size: NA
CDR3 protein: CASSLEFSGNTIYF
CDR3 DNA: TGTGCCAGCAGCTTAGAGTTCTCTGGAAACACCATATATTTT

J gene: TRBJ1-5
D gene: NA
V gene: TRBV19
clone size: NA
CDR3 protein: CASRVADEYSNQPQHF
CDR3 DNA: TGTGCCAGTAGAGTGGCCGACGAATATAGCAATCAGCCCCAGCATTTT

J gene: TRBJ2-5
D gene: TRBD2
V gene: TRBV4-3
clone size: NA
CDR3 protein: CASSQGLSRLAGEETQYF
CDR3 DNA: TGCGCCAGCAGCCAAGGATTGAGTAGACTAGCGGGAGAAGAGACCCAGTACTTC

J gene: TRBJ1-4
D gene: NA
V gene: TRBV24-1
clone size: NA
CDR3 protein: CATSAWGEKLFF
CDR3 DNA: TGTGCCACCAGTGCGTGGGGAGAAAAACTGTTTTTT

J gene: TRBJ2-2
D gene: TRBD1
V gene: TRBV11-3
clone size: once
CDR3 protein: CASSSGQGITGELFF
CDR3 DNA: TGTGCCAGCAGCTCGGGACAGGGGATCACCGGGGAGCTGTTTTTT

J gene: TRBJ2-1
D gene: NA
V gene: TRBV6-5
clone size: NA
CDR3 protein: CASAVFNEQFF
CDR3 DNA: TGTGCCAGTGCAGTGTTCAATGAGCAGTTCTTC

J gene: TRBJ1-1
D gene: TRBD1
V gene: TRBV6-5
clone size: few
CDR3 protein: CASSPGQGLNTEAFF
CDR3 DNA: TGTGCCAGCAGTCCAGGACAGGGGCTGAACACTGAAGCTTTCTTT

J gene: TRBJ2-1
D gene: NA
V gene: TRBV13
clone size: NA
CDR3 protein: CASSLGWGSSTYNEQFF
CDR3 DNA: TGTGCCAGCAGCTTAGGATGGGGCTCCAGCACCTACAATGAGCAGTTCTTC

J gene: TRBJ2-5
D gene: NA
V gene: TRBV19
clone size: NA
CDR3 protein: CASSIDRGPQETQYF
CDR3 DNA: TGTGCCAGTAGTATCGACCGGGGGCCCCAAGAGACCCAGTACTTC

J gene: TRBJ2-5
D gene: NA
V gene: TRBV6-5
clone size: once
CDR3 protein: CASSYFGGRAQETQYF
CDR3 DNA: TGTGCCAGCAGTTACTTCGGGGGAAGGGCACAAGAGACCCAGTACTTC

J gene: TRBJ1-4
D gene: TRBD1
V gene: TRBV27
clone size: NA
CDR3 protein: CASSSPLGTGVEKLFF
CDR3 DNA: TGTGCCAGCAGTTCCCCCCTAGGGACAGGGGTGGAAAAACTGTTTTTT

J gene: TRBJ2-3
D gene: NA
V gene: TRBV29-1
clone size: NA
CDR3 protein: CSVEAGRRERSTDTQYF
CDR3 DNA: TGCAGCGTTGAGGCAGGGCGGAGAGAGCGGTCCACAGATACGCAGTATTTT

J gene: TRBJ2-3
D gene: TRBD1
V gene: TRBV18
clone size: NA
CDR3 protein: CASSAGTGVADTQYF
CDR3 DNA: TGTGCCAGCTCTGCCGGGACAGGGGTTGCAGATACGCAGTATTTT

J gene: TRBJ2-2
D gene: NA
V gene: TRBV11-2
clone size: NA
CDR3 protein: CASSLDWGETGELFF
CDR3 DNA: TGTGCCAGCAGCTTAGATTGGGGGGAGACCGGGGAGCTGTTTTTT

J gene: TRBJ1-5
D gene: TRBD1
V gene: TRBV2
clone size: NA
CDR3 protein: CASRWDRAQPQHF
CDR3 DNA: TGTGCCAGCAGATGGGACAGGGCACAGCCCCAGCATTTT

J gene: TRBJ1-6
D gene: NA
V gene: TRBV10-3
clone size: once
CDR3 protein: CAISPSGTFSPLHF
CDR3 DNA: TGTGCCATCAGCCCGTCGGGCACCTTCTCACCCCTCCACTTT

J gene: TRBJ2-3
D gene: NA
V gene: TRBV3-1/TRBV3-2
clone size: NA
CDR3 protein: CASSQGLRGQQTDTQYF
CDR3 DNA: TGTGCCAGCAGCCAAGGTCTGCGGGGACAGCAAACAGATACGCAGTATTTT

J gene: TRBJ2-3
D gene: NA
V gene: TRBV6-5
clone size: NA
CDR3 protein: CASRRTVGSDTQYF
CDR3 DNA: TGTGCCAGCAGGCGGACCGTAGGTTCAGATACGCAGTATTTT

J gene: TRBJ1-1
D gene: NA
V gene: TRBV7-8
clone size: NA
CDR3 protein: CASSLGGWGGETEAFF
CDR3 DNA: TGTGCCAGCAGCTTAGGGGGCTGGGGAGGGGAAACTGAAGCTTTCTTT

J gene: TRBJ2-1
D gene: TRBD2
V gene: TRBV5-1
clone size: NA
CDR3 protein: CASSLEGGLGEQFF
CDR3 DNA: TGCGCCAGCAGCTTGGAGGGAGGGCTTGGAGAGCAGTTCTTC

J gene: TRBJ1-3
D gene: NA
V gene: TRBV19
clone size: NA
CDR3 protein: CASSINPTGGNTIYF
CDR3 DNA: TGTGCCAGTAGTATTAATCCGACAGGAGGAAACACCATATATTTT

J gene: TRBJ1-1
D gene: TRBD1
V gene: TRBV13
clone size: NA
CDR3 protein: CASSSTGGVDTEAFF
CDR3 DNA: TGTGCCAGCAGCTCCACAGGGGGTGTGGACACTGAAGCTTTCTTT

J gene: TRBJ1-2
D gene: NA
V gene: TRBV9
clone size: NA
CDR3 protein: CASKPANYGYTF
CDR3 DNA: TGTGCCAGCAAACCAGCTAACTATGGCTACACCTTC

J gene: TRBJ1-4
D gene: NA
V gene: TRBV19
clone size: NA
CDR3 protein: CASSPQAGWSEKLFF
CDR3 DNA: TGTGCCAGTAGTCCACAGGCGGGATGGAGTGAAAAACTGTTTTTT